Listed here are 30 T cell receptor beta chains from one sample, sequenced in a study of blood T cell repertoires in COVID-19. Repertoires were generated with immunoSEQ multiplex PCR, while TCRdb's copy carries only in-frame clones and drops some. The repertoire holds around 220,000 clones, with 84% as singletons. The sample consisted of PBMCs or T cells enriched from blood (not recorded which). Receptors were obtained from a woman aged 40 to 49 who had recovered from COVID-19.

This clone was counted between two and nine times. The chain recombines TRBV2 with TRBJ1-5; D may be TRBD1 (5 bases). The ends were cut back, 5 bases at V and 6 bases at J, with 14 bases in the middle. CDR1 is SNHLY and CDR2 is FYNNEI in the germline V gene. The CDR3 is made up of 14 amino acids. CDR3 sequence reads: CASSLQGQGQPQHF. CDR3 nucleotides: TGTGCCAGCAGTTTGCAGGGCCAAGGTCAGCCCCAGCATTTT.

The rearrangement links TRBV29-1 to TRBJ1-3; D may be TRBD1 (6 bases). The CDR3 is 16 residues long. Germline CDR1 is SQVTM and CDR2 is ANQGSEA. V dropped 4 bases and J dropped 4 bases, with 20 bases sitting between them. Here the CDR3 DNA reads TGCAGCGTTGTGGGGACCGGACAGAAGAACGGAAACACCATATATTTT. Translating gives CSVVGTGQKNGNTIYF.

This clone showed up just a few times. V and J are TRBV9 and TRBJ1-1; 9 bases line up with TRBD1. The germline V gene encodes CDR1 SGDLS and CDR2 YYNGEE. There are 14 residues in the CDR3. V lost 4 bases and J lost 4; bases outside the gene matches: 5. CDR3: CASSSRTGVTEAFF. In nucleotides, the CDR3 is TGTGCCAGCAGCTCCAGGACAGGGGTCACTGAAGCTTTCTTT.

The rearrangement links TRBV7-2 to TRBJ2-7; D possibly corresponds to TRBD2 (5 bases). CDR1 and CDR2 (germline): SGHTA, FQGNSA. V shed 5 bases and J shed 9 bases, with 14 bases lying between them. The CDR3 length is 12 residues. CDR3 nucleotide sequence: TGTGCCAGCAGCCCAGACTGGGCGGGGCAGTACTTC. Protein sequence: CASSPDWAGQYF.

The rearrangement uses TRBV10-2 and TRBJ2-7; TRBD2 matches at 12 bases. The germline gives CDR1 WSHSY, CDR2 SAAADI. The J segment lost 7 bases and the V segment lost 2 bases, leaving 15 bases of the junction unmatched. The CDR3 consists of 18 residues. The CDR3 loop reads CASSEGQLAGGPGSEQYF. CDR3 DNA: TGCGCCAGCAGTGAGGGTCAGCTAGCGGGAGGGCCTGGGAGTGAGCAGTACTTC.

This clone was observed a few times. The gene calls are TRBV14 and TRBJ2-7; D is possibly TRBD2 (6 bases). Per the germline V gene, CDR1 is SGHDN and CDR2 is FVKESK. Trimming took off 4 bases at V and 1 base at J, with 20 bases between the two ends. There are 17 residues in the CDR3. CDR3: CASSPLFGGDGSYEQYF. In nucleotides, the CDR3 is TGTGCCAGCAGCCCCCTATTCGGAGGGGATGGGTCCTACGAGCAGTACTTC.

CDR3 DNA sequence: TGTGCCAGCAGCTTAGCGCTGGGGGCCACTGAAGCTTTCTTT. This gives the protein CASSLALGATEAFF. The rearrangement links TRBV7-9 to TRBJ1-1; weak D call: TRBD1 (6 bases). CDR3 size: 14 residues. Between the trimmed V and J ends, which lost 0 bases and 4 bases, there was a span of 9 bases. Germline V CDR1 and CDR2: SEHNR, FQNEAQ (reference sequence).

This sequence joins TRBV6-5 and TRBJ1-5, with a possible D match to TRBD1 (6 bases). The CDR3 totals 15 residues. Deletions cut 6 bases from V and 7 bases from J, with 19 bases between. Germline values: CDR1 MNHEY, CDR2 SVGAGI. The CDR3, as DNA: TGTGCCAGCAGCCAAACAGGGTCACCAGGGCAGCCCCAGCATTTT. It encodes CASSQTGSPGQPQHF.

The chain carries TRBV30 and TRBJ1-4; 10 bases map to TRBD1. V was clipped by 1 base and J by 7 bases; unmatched bases: 3. CDR1 is GTSNPN, CDR2 SVGIG, per germline (reference sequence). The CDR3 length is 14 residues. The CDR3 coding sequence is TGTGCCTGGAGTGGGACAGGGGGATCTGAAAAACTGTTTTTT. Its translation: CAWSGTGGSEKLFF.

The genes are TRBV6-5 and TRBJ2-5; 10 bases map to TRBD2. CDR3 size: 15 residues. Looked up from germline, CDR1 is MNHEY and CDR2 is SVGAGI. V lost 11 bases and J lost 4; bases outside the gene matches: 13. CDR3 loop: CAGTSSGSTPETQYF. CDR3 coding DNA: TGTGCCGGAACCTCTAGCGGGAGTACCCCAGAGACCCAGTACTTC.

This clone was counted once. The V and J genes are TRBV4-1 and TRBJ2-2; D possibly corresponds to TRBD1 (6 bases). Trimming pared 4 bases from V and 0 bases from J, leaving 12 bases between. The CDR3 is made up of 16 amino acids. Germline V gene lookup returns CDR1 MGHRA and CDR2 YSYEKL. The CDR3 DNA is TGCGCCAGCAGCCTCCGACAGGCGTCGAACACCGGGGAGCTGTTTTTT. This translates into CASSLRQASNTGELFF.

The chain is built from TRBV7-7 and TRBJ2-3, with 10 bases identical to TRBD1. V trimming: 5 bases; J trimming: 4 bases; junction bases outside the gene matches: 3. This CDR3 comprises 14 residues. Germline lookup yields CDR1 SSHAT and CDR2 FNYEAQ (reference sequence). CDR3 region: CASSQTGGADTQYF. DNA of the CDR3: TGTGCCAGCAGCCAGACAGGGGGCGCAGATACGCAGTATTTT.

The rearrangement uses TRBV5-1 and TRBJ2-2; 10 bases line up with TRBD1. Germline V gives CDR1 SGHRS, CDR2 YFSETQ. The V gene end was trimmed by 3 bases and the J gene end by 7 bases; junction bases not matched to a gene: 6. CDR3 length: 15 residues. Written as DNA, the CDR3 is TGCGCCAGCAGCTCGGCGACAGGGGGCGGCGGGGAGCTGTTTTTT. This sequence encodes CASSSATGGGGELFF.

The J gene is TRBJ1-4, the V gene TRBV6-5, with D perhaps matching TRBD1 (5 bases). V was trimmed by 9 bases and J by 4 bases, leaving 18 bases between them. The CDR3 is made up of 15 amino acids. Germline CDR1 MNHEY, CDR2 SVGAGI. The CDR3 bases are TGTGCCAGGCCGGGACTAGCGGGAAATAATGAAAAACTGTTTTTT. This translates into CARPGLAGNNEKLFF.

The V and J genes are TRBV19 and TRBJ1-5, with 7 bases matching TRBD1. The germline V gene encodes CDR1 LNHDA and CDR2 SQIVND (reference sequence). After removal of 10 bases from V and 5 bases from J, the junction contained 14 bases not matched to a gene. This CDR3 has 15 amino acids. For the CDR3, the DNA is TGTGCCACGCATCCGTGGGGGCAGGGGGATCAGCCCCAGCATTTT. As protein: CATHPWGQGDQPQHF. The full variable domain, with the rest looked up from reference TRBV19 and TRBJ1-5, is DGGITQSPKYLFRKEGQNVTLSCEQNLNHDAMYWYRQDPGQGLRLIYYSQIVNDFQKGDIAEGYSVSREKKESFPLTVTSAQKNPTAFYLCATHPWGQGDQPQHFGDGTRLSIL.

The chain carries TRBV27 and TRBJ1-6; D is perhaps TRBD1 (5 bases). Germline V CDR1 and CDR2: MNHEY, SMNVEV (reference sequence). The CDR3 runs 19 residues. V lost 5 bases, J lost 1 base, and 21 bases lay in between. This chain's CDR3 is CASSPIMAAGFSYNSPLHF. The CDR3 DNA is TGTGCCAGCAGTCCCATTATGGCCGCAGGGTTTTCCTATAATTCACCCCTCCACTTT.

This clone was observed a single time. CDR3: CASSSFDSEAFF. CDR3 in DNA: TGTGCCAGCAGTTCCTTCGACAGTGAAGCTTTCTTT. The chain is built from TRBV12-3 or TRBV12-4 and TRBJ1-1; tentatively, D is TRBD1 (5 bases). V was clipped by 4 bases and J by 7 bases, with 10 bases between them. The CDR3 runs 12 residues.

The rearrangement joins TRBV18 to TRBJ2-2; perhaps TRBD1 as D (6 bases). The CDR3 sequence is 16 residues long. V was clipped by 6 bases and J by 6 bases, with 20 bases between them. The germline CDR1 and CDR2 sequences are KGHSH and LQKENI. DNA for the CDR3: TGTGCCAGCTCGCGTTTACAGGGCCTTAGGTCCGGGGAGCTGTTTTTT. Translating gives CASSRLQGLRSGELFF.

The sample holds one count of this clone. The chain combines TRBV21-1 with TRBJ1-1; the D call in the table, TRBD1, was not verified against the DNA. TRBV21-1 is shown as a pseudogene. CDR3 length equals 21 residues. CDR3 in DNA: TGTGCCAGCAGCCCCGAATCGGGACAGGGAACTACCCGCCCCGAGAGCACTGAAGCTTTCTTT. Its protein product is CASSPESGQGTTRPESTEAFF.

This clone was observed a single time. The J gene is TRBJ2-1, the V gene TRBV7-8; 7 bases line up with TRBD2. Trimming cost V 0 bases and J 5 bases; bases outside gene matches: 7. The CDR3 is made up of 16 amino acids. In germline, CDR1 is SGHVS, CDR2 FQNEAQ. CDR3 nucleotide sequence: TGTGCCAGCAGCTTAGCGGGACTACTGAGAAACAATGAGCAGTTCTTC. Amino acids: CASSLAGLLRNNEQFF. The complete variable domain, with remaining parts taken from reference TRBV7-8 and TRBJ2-1, reads GAGVSQSPRYKVAKRGQDVALRCDPISGHVSLFWYQQALGQGPEFLTYFQNEAQLDKSGLPSDRFFAERPEGSVSTLKIQRTQQEDSAVYLCASSLAGLLRNNEQFFGPGTRLTVL.

The chain recombines TRBV19 with TRBJ2-5; tentatively, D is TRBD2 (7 bases). This CDR3 comprises 15 residues. Germline CDR1 LNHDA, CDR2 SQIVND (reference sequence). Between the trimmed V and J ends, which lost 5 bases and 2 bases, there was a span of 15 bases. In nucleotides, the CDR3 is TGTGCCAGTAGTCTGTGGGGGGGGCGACAAGAGACCCAGTACTTC. The encoded protein is CASSLWGGRQETQYF.

This clone was counted once. This chain links TRBV9 with TRBJ2-3; the D gene is possibly TRBD2 (6 bases). Trimming cost V 4 bases and J 3 bases, with 24 bases left between them. Germline CDR1 and CDR2: SGDLS and YYNGEE. The CDR3 is 18 residues long. Here the CDR3 DNA reads TGTGCCAGCAGCACACAACCCAAGGGCGGGACGGGAACAGATACGCAGTATTTT. Protein product: CASSTQPKGGTGTDTQYF.

This chain connects TRBV18 to TRBJ2-3; TRBD1 agrees at 11 bases. Germline-derived CDR1 and CDR2 are KGHSH and LQKENI. V gave up 0 bases and J gave up 9 bases; unmatched junction bases: 5. The CDR3 consists of 15 residues. The CDR3 is CASSPPGTGGLTQYF. CDR3 in DNA: TGTGCCAGCTCACCACCCGGGACAGGGGGTCTAACGCAGTATTTT.

J is TRBJ2-3 and V is TRBV25-1, with D perhaps TRBD2 (5 bases). The germline V gene has CDR1 MGHDK and CDR2 SYGVNS. This CDR3 spans 14 amino acids. V lost 0 bases to trimming and J lost 2 bases, with 6 bases between them. The CDR3 DNA follows: TGTGCCAGCAGTGAATACGACTACACAGATACGCAGTATTTT. Translation: CASSEYDYTDTQYF.

This clone was seen more than once but under ten times. V gene TRBV5-1 combines with J gene TRBJ2-2; 8 bases are a match to TRBD1. Germline CDR1 and CDR2: SGHRS and YFSETQ. The J segment lost 7 bases and the V segment lost 2 bases, leaving 10 bases of the junction unmatched. The CDR3 sequence is 16 residues long. This CDR3 reads CASSFSYAGGNGELFF. The CDR3 DNA follows: TGCGCCAGCAGCTTTTCTTACGCAGGGGGCAACGGGGAGCTGTTTTTT.

This clone was counted only a few times. The chain uses TRBV19 and TRBJ1-5, with D hard to call. Germline V lookup: CDR1 LNHDA, CDR2 SQIVND (reference sequence). With 7 bases removed from V and 1 base from J, the gap between germline ends came to 17 bases. The CDR3 is 16 residues long. The CDR3 sequence is CASTAESRGSNQPQHF. CDR3 sequence (DNA): TGTGCCAGTACCGCAGAATCGAGAGGGAGCAATCAGCCCCAGCATTTT.

The chain has TRBV24-1 and TRBJ2-1, with 8 nucleotides matching TRBD1. The V segment lost 9 bases and the J segment 6 bases; nucleotides outside the gene matches: 12. The germline V gene encodes CDR1 KGHDR and CDR2 SFDVKD. The CDR3 has 15 amino acids. The CDR3 loop reads CATQSRAGGINEQFF. CDR3 nucleotide sequence: TGTGCCACCCAAAGTCGGGCAGGGGGCATCAATGAGCAGTTCTTC.

There are many counts of this clone. The V call is TRBV5-4, the J call TRBJ2-3, with D unclear. The CDR3 sequence is 15 residues long. Trimming removed 1 base at V and 0 bases at J, with 9 bases between. Germline values: CDR1 SGHNT, CDR2 YYREEE (reference sequence). Here the CDR3 reads CASSLQLASTDTQYF. The CDR3 DNA reads as TGTGCCAGCAGCTTGCAATTAGCTAGCACAGATACGCAGTATTTT.

This rearrangement joins TRBV19 to TRBJ1-3; TRBD1 aligns across 8 bases. Trimming removed 7 bases from V and 0 bases from J; junction bases left unmatched: 5. The V gene's germline CDR1 is LNHDA and CDR2 SQIVND (reference sequence). The CDR3 loop spans 15 amino acids. In DNA form, the CDR3 reads TGTGCCAGTAAAAACGACAGGGGCTCTGGAAACACCATATATTTT. Protein: CASKNDRGSGNTIYF.

CDR3 DNA sequence: TGTGCCAGCAACTCTCCCCCCGGACAGGCTTCCACCGGGGAGCTGTTTTTT. Translating gives CASNSPPGQASTGELFF. The chain employs TRBV11-2 and TRBJ2-2; 7 nucleotides agree with TRBD1. CDR3 length equals 17 residues. Germline V gene sequence: CDR1 SGHAT, CDR2 FQNNGV. Trimming at V came to 7 bases and at J to 4 bases, leaving 15 bases not matched to a gene. The variable domain in full, with the rest retrieved from reference TRBV11-2 and TRBJ2-2, is EAGVAQSPRYKIIEKRQSVAFWCNPISGHATLYWYQQILGQGPKLLIQFQNNGVVDDSQLPKDRFSAERLKGVDSTLKIQPAKLEDSAVYLCASNSPPGQASTGELFFGEGSRLTVL.